This is a list of T cell receptor beta chains from one sample in a study of technical replicates of blood from several donors. Sequenced by immunoSEQ multiplex PCR; TCRdb stores in-frame clones only, minus some. The data contain around 76,000 clones, approximately 97% of them seen just once; the ten biggest clones take up approximately 0.2%. The sample taken for sequencing was T cells isolated from PBMCs. Receptors originate from a human donor in good health. Both conserved end residues are part of each CDR3. The D gene is left open where the match is weak. The size field is filled for only some rows; it gives once, few, many or a size class.

J | D | size | V | CDR3 | DNA
TRBJ1-2 | NA | NA | TRBV7-6 | CASSLAQRPFFNYGYTF | TGTGCCAGCAGCTTAGCGCAGAGGCCCTTTTTTAACTATGGCTACACCTTC
TRBJ2-3 | NA | NA | TRBV5-1 | CASRSTGLLTDTQYF | TGCGCCAGCAGGAGTACCGGACTCCTAACAGATACGCAGTATTTT
TRBJ1-2 | NA | NA | TRBV6-1 | CASSEYLLSGNPANYGYTF | TGTGCCAGCAGTGAATATCTGTTGTCAGGAAACCCAGCTAACTATGGCTACACCTTC
TRBJ2-7 | TRBD2 | NA | TRBV5-1 | CASSLTSGSYYEQYF | TGCGCCAGCAGCCTTACTAGCGGGAGTTACTACGAGCAGTACTTC
TRBJ2-2 | TRBD2 | NA | TRBV5-1 | CASSLGLAGDTLKGAGELFF | TGCGCCAGCAGCTTGGGACTAGCGGGGGATACTTTAAAGGGCGCCGGGGAGCTGTTTTTT
TRBJ1-2 | TRBD1 | NA | TRBV7-8 | CASSSLAGRQGWGYTF | TGTGCCAGCAGCTCCCTAGCGGGTCGACAGGGTTGGGGCTACACCTTC
TRBJ2-7 | NA | NA | TRBV6-5 | CASSPSGTSSYEQYF | TGTGCCAGCAGCCCATCCGGGACAAGCTCCTACGAGCAGTACTTC
TRBJ2-3 | TRBD1 | NA | TRBV7-9 | CASSFTGADTQYF | TGTGCCAGCAGCTTTACAGGGGCAGATACGCAGTATTTT
TRBJ2-3 | TRBD2 | NA | TRBV29-1 | CSSRRGGRGTDTQYF | TGCAGCTCAAGGCGGGGGGGCCGGGGCACAGATACGCAGTATTTT
TRBJ1-5 | NA | NA | TRBV28 | CASSLTGTLSNQPQHF | TGTGCCAGCAGCCTGACCGGGACACTTAGCAATCAGCCCCAGCATTTT
TRBJ1-2 | NA | NA | TRBV5-6 | CASTLEQVNYGYTF | TGTGCCAGCACATTGGAACAGGTCAACTATGGCTACACCTTC
TRBJ2-7 | TRBD1 | NA | TRBV19 | CASRDRSYEQYF | TGTGCCAGCCGGGACAGGTCCTACGAGCAGTACTTC
TRBJ2-5 | TRBD2 | NA | TRBV18 | CASSPPGGETQYF | TGTGCCAGCTCACCCCCGGGGGGAGAGACCCAGTACTTC
TRBJ1-3 | TRBD1 | NA | TRBV30 | CAWGTGSSWGGNTIYF | TGTGCCTGGGGGACAGGGTCTTCCTGGGGAGGAAACACCATATATTTT
TRBJ1-4 | NA | NA | TRBV29-1 | CSVCWAGNEKLFF | TGCAGCGTTTGTTGGGCAGGGAATGAAAAACTGTTTTTT
TRBJ2-1 | TRBD2 | once | TRBV15 | CATSRGGTSGYTYNEQFF | TGTGCCACCAGCAGAGGAGGGACTAGCGGGTACACCTACAATGAGCAGTTCTTC
TRBJ2-5 | TRBD1 | NA | TRBV5-4 | CASSPDRGQETQYF | TGTGCCAGCAGCCCGGACAGGGGCCAAGAGACCCAGTACTTC
TRBJ2-5 | NA | NA | TRBV7-9 | CASSVSETQYF | TGTGCCAGCAGCGTCTCCGAGACCCAGTACTTC
TRBJ1-2 | NA | NA | TRBV7-9 | CASSFETDFGYTF | TGTGCCAGCAGCTTCGAGACGGACTTTGGCTACACCTTC
TRBJ2-2 | NA | NA | TRBV10-3 | CAISGGVNTGELFF | TGTGCCATCTCCGGCGGAGTGAACACCGGGGAGCTGTTTTTT
TRBJ2-7 | TRBD2 | NA | TRBV5-1 | CASSLALAGGYEQYF | TGCGCCAGCAGCTTGGCACTAGCGGGGGGATACGAGCAGTACTTC
TRBJ1-1 | TRBD1 | NA | TRBV19 | CASRKGAMNTEAFF | TGTGCCAGTAGGAAGGGGGCGATGAACACTGAAGCTTTCTTT
TRBJ2-1 | TRBD2 | NA | TRBV28 | CASSLGGFGSRRQFF | TGTGCCAGCAGTTTGGGAGGGTTTGGCAGTCGGAGGCAGTTCTTC
TRBJ1-2 | NA | NA | TRBV18 | CASSPPTFQGITIGGYTF | TGTGCCAGCTCACCACCAACGTTCCAGGGTATTACTATCGGTGGCTACACCTTC
TRBJ1-2 | NA | NA | TRBV28 | CASKGIAGVNYGYTF | TGTGCCAGCAAAGGCATCGCAGGGGTAAACTATGGCTACACCTTC
TRBJ1-2 | TRBD1 | once | TRBV28 | CASSSEGTGLGLGYTF | TGTGCCAGCAGTTCTGAGGGGACAGGGCTCGGTCTGGGCTACACCTTC
TRBJ2-7 | NA | NA | TRBV4-1 | CASSQDRTSSYEQYF | TGCGCCAGCAGCCAAGATAGGACATCCTCCTACGAGCAGTACTTC
TRBJ2-7 | TRBD2 | NA | TRBV7-2 | CASSFAGLHYEQYF | TGTGCCAGCAGCTTCGCGGGACTACACTACGAGCAGTACTTC
TRBJ2-4 | NA | NA | TRBV7-9 | CASSALRTAENIQYF | TGTGCCAGCAGTGCCCTTAGGACAGCCGAAAACATTCAGTACTTC
TRBJ2-2 | TRBD1 | NA | TRBV4-2 | CASSHTGGAELFF | TGTGCCAGCAGCCATACAGGGGGCGCGGAGCTGTTTTTT
TRBJ1-1 | NA | NA | TRBV11-2 | CASSLNGLENTEAFF | TGTGCCAGCAGCCTTAATGGGCTGGAGAACACTGAAGCTTTCTTT
TRBJ2-2 | TRBD1 | NA | TRBV6-1 | CATNRDRVSPGGLFF | TGTGCCACCAACCGGGACAGGGTATCACCGGGCGGGCTGTTTTTT
TRBJ1-5 | NA | NA | TRBV6-1 | CASSEGSSSNQPQHF | TGTGCCAGCAGTGAAGGGAGCTCGAGCAATCAGCCCCAGCATTTT
TRBJ1-4 | TRBD1 | NA | TRBV5-8 | CASSSDREDEKLFF | TGTGCCAGCAGCTCAGACAGGGAAGACGAAAAACTGTTTTTT
TRBJ1-4 | NA | NA | TRBV7-9 | CASSSWGATNEKLFF | TGTGCCAGCAGCTCGTGGGGCGCAACTAATGAAAAACTGTTTTTT
TRBJ2-1 | NA | NA | TRBV28 | CASSSGTTKNEQFF | TGTGCCAGCAGTTCCGGGACAACGAAAAATGAGCAGTTCTTC
TRBJ2-7 | TRBD2 | once | TRBV28 | CASSHSPHTGGGSNEQYF | TGTGCCAGCAGTCACAGCCCCCACACGGGGGGAGGAAGCAACGAGCAGTACTTC
TRBJ2-7 | TRBD1 | NA | TRBV11-3 | CASSLQAVGLNTGDSYEQYF | TGTGCCAGCAGCTTACAAGCCGTGGGTCTGAATACAGGGGACTCCTACGAGCAGTACTTC
TRBJ1-1 | NA | NA | TRBV6-9 | CASSPPFPPQGLRMNTEAFF | TGTGCCAGCTCTCCCCCTTTTCCGCCTCAGGGACTCAGGATGAACACTGAAGCTTTCTTT
TRBJ1-2 | NA | NA | TRBV18 | CASSPGAANYGYTF | TGTGCCAGCTCACCAGGGGCAGCCAACTATGGCTACACCTTC
TRBJ1-2 | NA | NA | TRBV2 | CASSETANYGYTF | TGTGCCAGCAGTGAGACAGCTAACTATGGCTACACCTTC
TRBJ2-2 | TRBD2 | NA | TRBV15 | CATSRDRTSGTTGELFF | TGTGCCACCAGCAGAGACAGGACTAGCGGGACCACCGGGGAGCTGTTTTTT
TRBJ1-3 | NA | NA | TRBV7-9 | CASSSRTGILSGNTIYF | TGTGCCAGCAGCTCGCGAACAGGGATTCTCTCTGGAAACACCATATATTTT
TRBJ2-7 | NA | NA | TRBV5-1 | CASSPTAQGLEQYF | TGCGCCAGCAGCCCGACAGCCCAGGGACTCGAGCAGTACTTC
TRBJ2-7 | NA | once | TRBV2 | CASSVRGSYEQYF | TGTGCCAGCAGCGTAAGGGGCTCCTACGAGCAGTACTTC
TRBJ2-4 | NA | NA | TRBV5-4 | CASSSVENIQYF | TGTGCCAGCAGTTCGGTGGAAAACATTCAGTACTTC
TRBJ2-3 | TRBD2 | NA | TRBV2 | CAGTRVWSDTQYF | TGTGCCGGGACTAGAGTTTGGTCCGATACGCAGTATTTT
TRBJ2-7 | TRBD2 | NA | TRBV4-1 | CASSQDRTSGDVEEQYF | TGCGCCAGCAGCCAAGATCGGACTAGCGGGGACGTGGAGGAGCAGTACTTC
TRBJ2-1 | TRBD2 | NA | TRBV6-5 | CASSYSTSGRMEFF | TGTGCCAGCAGTTACTCCACTAGCGGCAGGATGGAGTTCTTC
TRBJ2-1 | TRBD1 | NA | TRBV25-1 | CASSEYGDRGYNEQFF | TGTGCCAGCAGTGAATATGGGGACAGGGGCTACAATGAGCAGTTCTTC
TRBJ1-1 | TRBD1 | NA | TRBV6-6 | CASRWTGGTEAFF | TGTGCCAGCAGATGGACAGGGGGCACTGAAGCTTTCTTT
TRBJ1-1 | TRBD1 | NA | TRBV28 | CASSPNRQGIGEAFF | TGTGCCAGCAGCCCTAACCGACAGGGCATCGGTGAAGCTTTCTTT
TRBJ2-7 | NA | NA | TRBV10-3 | CAISENSSEQYF | TGTGCCATCAGTGAGAACAGCAGCGAGCAGTACTTC